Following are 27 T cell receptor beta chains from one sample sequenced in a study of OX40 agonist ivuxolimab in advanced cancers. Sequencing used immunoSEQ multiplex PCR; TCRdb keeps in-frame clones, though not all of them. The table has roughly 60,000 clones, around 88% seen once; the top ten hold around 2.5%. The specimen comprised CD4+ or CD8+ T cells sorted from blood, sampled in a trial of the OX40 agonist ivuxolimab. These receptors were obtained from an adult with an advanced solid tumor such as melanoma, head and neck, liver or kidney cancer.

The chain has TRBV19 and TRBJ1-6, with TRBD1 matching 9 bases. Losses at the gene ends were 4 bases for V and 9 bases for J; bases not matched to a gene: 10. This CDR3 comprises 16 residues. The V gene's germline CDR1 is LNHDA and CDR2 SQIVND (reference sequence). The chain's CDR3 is CASSKNPGQGGSPLHF. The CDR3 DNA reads TGTGCCAGTAGTAAGAATCCGGGACAGGGAGGTTCACCCCTCCACTTT.

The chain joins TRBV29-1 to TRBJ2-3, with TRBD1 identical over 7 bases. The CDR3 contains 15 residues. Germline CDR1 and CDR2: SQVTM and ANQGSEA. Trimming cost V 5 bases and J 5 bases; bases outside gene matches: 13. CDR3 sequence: CSVPKGAGVQDTQYF. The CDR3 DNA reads TGCAGCGTTCCAAAGGGGGCAGGGGTTCAAGATACGCAGTATTTT.

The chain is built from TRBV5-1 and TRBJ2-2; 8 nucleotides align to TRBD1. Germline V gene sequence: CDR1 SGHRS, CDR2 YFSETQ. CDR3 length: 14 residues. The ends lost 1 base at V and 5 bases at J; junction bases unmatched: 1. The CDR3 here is CASSLQGATGELFF. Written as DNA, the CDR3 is TGCGCCAGCAGCTTGCAGGGGGCAACCGGGGAGCTGTTTTTT.

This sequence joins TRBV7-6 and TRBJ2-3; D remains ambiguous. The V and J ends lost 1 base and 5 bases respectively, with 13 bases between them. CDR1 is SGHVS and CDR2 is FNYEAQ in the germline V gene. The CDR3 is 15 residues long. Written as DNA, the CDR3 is TGTGCCAGCAGCTTAGTGCAGTCGGGTATAGATACGCAGTATTTT. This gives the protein CASSLVQSGIDTQYF.

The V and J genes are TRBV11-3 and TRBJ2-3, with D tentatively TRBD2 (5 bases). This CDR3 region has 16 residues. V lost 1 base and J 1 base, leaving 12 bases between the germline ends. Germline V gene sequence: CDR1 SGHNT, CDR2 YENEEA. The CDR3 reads CASSLGLLDGTDTQYF. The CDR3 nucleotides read TGTGCCAGCAGCTTAGGGCTACTAGACGGCACAGATACGCAGTATTTT.

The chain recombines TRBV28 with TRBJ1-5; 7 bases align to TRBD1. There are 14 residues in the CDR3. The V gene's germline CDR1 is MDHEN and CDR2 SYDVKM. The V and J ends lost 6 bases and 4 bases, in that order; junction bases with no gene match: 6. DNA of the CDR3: TGTGCCAGCAGACTACAGGGGACGAATCAGCCCCAGCATTTT. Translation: CASRLQGTNQPQHF.

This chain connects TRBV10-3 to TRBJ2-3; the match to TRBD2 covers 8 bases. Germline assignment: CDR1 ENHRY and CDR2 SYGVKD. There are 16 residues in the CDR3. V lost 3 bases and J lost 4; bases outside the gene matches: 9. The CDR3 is CAISDRRPAGADTQYF. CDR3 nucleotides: TGTGCCATCAGTGATCGTCGACCAGCGGGGGCAGATACGCAGTATTTT.

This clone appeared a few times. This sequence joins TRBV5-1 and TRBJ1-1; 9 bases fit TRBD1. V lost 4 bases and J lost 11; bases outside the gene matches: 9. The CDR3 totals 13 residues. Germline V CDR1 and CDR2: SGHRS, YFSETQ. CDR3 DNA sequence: TGCGCCAGCAGCCCTGGACAGGGGCGGGCGGCTTTCTTT. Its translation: CASSPGQGRAAFF.

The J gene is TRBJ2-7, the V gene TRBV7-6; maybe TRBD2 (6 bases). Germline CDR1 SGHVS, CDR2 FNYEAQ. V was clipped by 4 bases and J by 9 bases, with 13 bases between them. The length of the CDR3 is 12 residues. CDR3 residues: CASSWSGEPQYF. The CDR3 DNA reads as TGTGCCAGCAGCTGGTCGGGGGAGCCGCAGTACTTC.

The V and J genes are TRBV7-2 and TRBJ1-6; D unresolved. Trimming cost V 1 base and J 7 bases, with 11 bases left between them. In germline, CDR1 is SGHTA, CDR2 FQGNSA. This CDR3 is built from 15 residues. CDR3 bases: TGTGCCAGCAGCTTAGTCGGCCGCGGGAATTCACCCCTCCACTTT. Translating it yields CASSLVGRGNSPLHF.

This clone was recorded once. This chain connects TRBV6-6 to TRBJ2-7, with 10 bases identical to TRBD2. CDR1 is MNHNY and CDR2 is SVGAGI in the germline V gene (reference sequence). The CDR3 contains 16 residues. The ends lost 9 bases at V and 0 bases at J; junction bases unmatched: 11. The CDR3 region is CASRASGGAHSYEQYF. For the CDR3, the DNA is TGTGCCAGTCGGGCGAGCGGGGGGGCTCACTCCTACGAGCAGTACTTC.

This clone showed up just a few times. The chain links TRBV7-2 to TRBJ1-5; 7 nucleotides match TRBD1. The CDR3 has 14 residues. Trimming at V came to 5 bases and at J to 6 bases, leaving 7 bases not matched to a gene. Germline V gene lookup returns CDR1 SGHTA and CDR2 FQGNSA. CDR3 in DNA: TGTGCCAGCAGCCCAGGGGGGACGGGTCAGCCCCAGCATTTT. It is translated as CASSPGGTGQPQHF.

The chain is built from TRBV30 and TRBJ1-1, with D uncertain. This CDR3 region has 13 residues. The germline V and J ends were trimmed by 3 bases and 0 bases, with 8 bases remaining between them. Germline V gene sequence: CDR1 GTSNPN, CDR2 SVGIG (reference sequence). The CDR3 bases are TGTGCCTGGAGGGGCAGGATGAACACTGAAGCTTTCTTT. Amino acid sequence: CAWRGRMNTEAFF.

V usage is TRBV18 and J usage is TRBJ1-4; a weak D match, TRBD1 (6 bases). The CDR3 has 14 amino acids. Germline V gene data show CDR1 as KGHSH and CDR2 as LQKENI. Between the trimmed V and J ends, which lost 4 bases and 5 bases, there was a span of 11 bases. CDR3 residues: CASSQGQRNEKLFF. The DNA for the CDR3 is TGTGCCAGCTCACAGGGACAACGAAATGAAAAACTGTTTTTT. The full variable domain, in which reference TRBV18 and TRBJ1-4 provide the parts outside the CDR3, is NAGVMQNPRHLVRRRGQEARLRCSPMKGHSHVYWYRQLPEEGLKFMVYLQKENIIDESGMPKERFSAEFPKEGPSILRIQQVVRGDSAAYFCASSQGQRNEKLFFGSGTQLSVL.

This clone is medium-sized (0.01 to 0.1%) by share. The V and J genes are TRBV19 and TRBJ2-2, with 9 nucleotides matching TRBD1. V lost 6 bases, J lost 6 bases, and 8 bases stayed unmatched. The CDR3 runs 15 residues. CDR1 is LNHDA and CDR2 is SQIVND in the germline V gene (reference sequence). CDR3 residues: CASSRDRDGSGELFF. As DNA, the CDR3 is TGTGCCAGTAGCCGGGACAGGGACGGTTCCGGGGAGCTGTTTTTT. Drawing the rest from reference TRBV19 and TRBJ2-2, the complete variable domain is DGGITQSPKYLFRKEGQNVTLSCEQNLNHDAMYWYRQDPGQGLRLIYYSQIVNDFQKGDIAEGYSVSREKKESFPLTVTSAQKNPTAFYLCASSRDRDGSGELFFGEGSRLTVL.

CDR3 in DNA: TGTGCCAGCAGCTTTGGGGGGTCAGGTGAAAAACTGTTTTTT. Translation: CASSFGGSGEKLFF. This sequence joins TRBV7-2 and TRBJ1-4; the D gene is possibly TRBD1 (5 bases). This CDR3 region has 14 residues. CDR1 and CDR2 (germline): SGHTA, FQGNSA. Trimming removed 3 bases at V and 7 bases at J, with 12 bases between.

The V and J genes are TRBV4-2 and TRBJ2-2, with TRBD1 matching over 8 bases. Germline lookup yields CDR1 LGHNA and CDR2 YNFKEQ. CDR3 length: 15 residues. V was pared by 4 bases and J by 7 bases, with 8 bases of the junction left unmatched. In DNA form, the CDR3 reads TGTGCCAGCAGCCTCGCACGACAGGGGAGCGGGGAGCTGTTTTTT. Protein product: CASSLARQGSGELFF.

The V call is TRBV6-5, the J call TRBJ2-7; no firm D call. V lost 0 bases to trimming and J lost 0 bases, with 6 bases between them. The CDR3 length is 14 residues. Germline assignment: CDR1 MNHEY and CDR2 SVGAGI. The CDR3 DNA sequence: TGTGCCAGCAGTTACTCCCCGAGCTCCTACGAGCAGTACTTC. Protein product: CASSYSPSSYEQYF.

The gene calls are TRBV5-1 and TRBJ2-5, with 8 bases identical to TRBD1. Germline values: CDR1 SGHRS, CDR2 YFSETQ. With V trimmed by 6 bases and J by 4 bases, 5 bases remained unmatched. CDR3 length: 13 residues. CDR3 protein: CASTGQGGETQYF. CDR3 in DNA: TGCGCCAGCACCGGACAGGGAGGAGAGACCCAGTACTTC. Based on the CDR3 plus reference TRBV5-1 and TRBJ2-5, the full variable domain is KAGVTQTPRYLIKTRGQQVTLSCSPISGHRSVSWYQQTPGQGLQFLFEYFSETQRNKGNFPGRFSGRQFSNSRSEMNVSTLELGDSALYLCASTGQGGETQYFGPGTRLLVL.

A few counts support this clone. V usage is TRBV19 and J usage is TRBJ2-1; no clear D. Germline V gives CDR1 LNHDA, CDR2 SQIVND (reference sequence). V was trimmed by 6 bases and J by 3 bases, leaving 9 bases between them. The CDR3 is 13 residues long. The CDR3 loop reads CASSPENYNEQFF. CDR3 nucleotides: TGTGCCAGTAGCCCGGAGAACTACAATGAGCAGTTCTTC.

The CDR3 bases are TGTGCCAGTAGTAGGGACCCTAAATCCAACTATGGCTACACCTTC. The encoded protein is CASSRDPKSNYGYTF. This sequence joins TRBV19 and TRBJ1-2, with D perhaps TRBD1 (5 bases). CDR1 is LNHDA, CDR2 SQIVND, per germline (reference sequence). The germline V and J ends were trimmed by 4 bases and 2 bases, with 14 bases remaining between them. The CDR3 consists of 15 residues.

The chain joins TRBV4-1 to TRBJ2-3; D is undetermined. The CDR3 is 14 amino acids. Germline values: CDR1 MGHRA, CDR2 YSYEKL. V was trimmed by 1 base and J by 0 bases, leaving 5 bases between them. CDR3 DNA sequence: TGCGCCAGCAGCCAAGCCGGTAGCACAGATACGCAGTATTTT. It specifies CASSQAGSTDTQYF.

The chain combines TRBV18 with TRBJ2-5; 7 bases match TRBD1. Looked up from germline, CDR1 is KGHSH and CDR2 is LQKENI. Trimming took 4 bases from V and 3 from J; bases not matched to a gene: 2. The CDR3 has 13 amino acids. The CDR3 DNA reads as TGTGCCAGCTCACGCGGACAGGAAGAGACCCAGTACTTC. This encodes CASSRGQEETQYF. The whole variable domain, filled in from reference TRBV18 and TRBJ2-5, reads NAGVMQNPRHLVRRRGQEARLRCSPMKGHSHVYWYRQLPEEGLKFMVYLQKENIIDESGMPKERFSAEFPKEGPSILRIQQVVRGDSAAYFCASSRGQEETQYFGPGTRLLVL.

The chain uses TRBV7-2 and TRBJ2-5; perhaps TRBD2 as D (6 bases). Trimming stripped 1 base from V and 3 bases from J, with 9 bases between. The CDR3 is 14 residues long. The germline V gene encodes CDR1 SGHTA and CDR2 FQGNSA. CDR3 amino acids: CASSLEASEETQYF. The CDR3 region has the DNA TGTGCCAGCAGCTTAGAGGCTAGCGAAGAGACCCAGTACTTC.

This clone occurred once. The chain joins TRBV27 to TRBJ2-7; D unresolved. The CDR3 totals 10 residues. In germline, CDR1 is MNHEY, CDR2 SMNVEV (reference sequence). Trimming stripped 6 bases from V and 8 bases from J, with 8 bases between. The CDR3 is CASRTAKQYF. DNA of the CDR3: TGTGCCAGCAGGACGGCAAAGCAGTACTTC.

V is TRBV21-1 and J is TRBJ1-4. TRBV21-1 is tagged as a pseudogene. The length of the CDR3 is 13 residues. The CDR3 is CASSKARGEKLFF. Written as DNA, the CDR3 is TGTGCCAGCAGCAAAGCGCGAGGTGAAAAACTGTTTTTT.

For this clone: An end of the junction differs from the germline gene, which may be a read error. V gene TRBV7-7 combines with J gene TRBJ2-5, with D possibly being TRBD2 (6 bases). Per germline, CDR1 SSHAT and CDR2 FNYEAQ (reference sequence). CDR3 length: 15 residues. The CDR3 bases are TGTGCTAGCAGCTTCCGACTAGAAGGACAAGAGACCCAGTACTTC. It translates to CASSFRLEGQETQYF.